This record looks at one TCR beta chain sequence and its context. The record originates from a study of blood T cell repertoires in COVID-19. Study overall: Sample material is recorded as cDNA or gDNA derived from T cells, B-cell-depleted T cells, or PBMCs.

This CDR3 has 12 amino acids. Trimming cost V 5 bases and J 15 bases, with 17 bases left between them. Germline V gene data show CDR1 as MNHEY and CDR2 as SVGAGI. Sequencing used immunoSEQ multiplex PCR; TCRdb keeps in-frame clones, though not all of them. This sample has roughly 200,000 clones, with 85% to 90% found just once. The chain joins TRBV6-5 to TRBJ2-4; TRBD2 might be the D (5 bases). The receptor's source is a person aged 70 to 80 with COVID-19, enrolled during active disease. The sample consisted of peripheral blood. The CDR3 bases are TGTGCCAGCAGTAACCCCCCCACGGGGTTGTACTTC. It codes for CASSNPPTGLYF.